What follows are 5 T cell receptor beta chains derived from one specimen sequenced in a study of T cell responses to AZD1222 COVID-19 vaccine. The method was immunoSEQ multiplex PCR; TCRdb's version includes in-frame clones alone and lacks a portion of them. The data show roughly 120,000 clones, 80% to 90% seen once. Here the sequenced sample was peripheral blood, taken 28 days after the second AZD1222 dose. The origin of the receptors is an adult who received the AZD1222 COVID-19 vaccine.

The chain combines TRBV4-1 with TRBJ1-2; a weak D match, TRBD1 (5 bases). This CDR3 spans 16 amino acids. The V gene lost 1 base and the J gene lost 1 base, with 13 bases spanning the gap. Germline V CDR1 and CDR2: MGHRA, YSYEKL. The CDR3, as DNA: TGCGCCAGCAGCCAAGTGGGGCAGAGACTTAACTATGGCTACACCTTC. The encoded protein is CASSQVGQRLNYGYTF.

CDR3 residues: CASSQAQRVLIYGYTF. The CDR3 DNA reads TGCGCCAGCAGCCAAGCCCAGCGAGTCCTGATCTATGGCTACACCTTC. V is TRBV4-1 and J is TRBJ1-2; D not resolved. CDR3 length: 16 amino acids. The germline gives CDR1 MGHRA, CDR2 YSYEKL. The V and J ends lost 1 base and 4 bases respectively, with 16 bases between them.

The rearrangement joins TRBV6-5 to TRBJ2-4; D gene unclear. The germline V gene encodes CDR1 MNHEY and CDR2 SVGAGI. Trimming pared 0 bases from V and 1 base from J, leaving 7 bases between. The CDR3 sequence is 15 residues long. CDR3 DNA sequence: TGTGCCAGCAGTTACTCGAACGGGGCCAAAAACATTCAGTACTTC. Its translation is CASSYSNGAKNIQYF.

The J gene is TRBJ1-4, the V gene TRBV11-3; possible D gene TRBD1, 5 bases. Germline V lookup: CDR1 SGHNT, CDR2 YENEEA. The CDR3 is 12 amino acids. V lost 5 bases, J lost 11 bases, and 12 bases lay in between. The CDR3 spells CASSPAGMKLFF. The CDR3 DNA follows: TGTGCCAGCAGCCCGGCAGGGATGAAACTGTTTTTT.

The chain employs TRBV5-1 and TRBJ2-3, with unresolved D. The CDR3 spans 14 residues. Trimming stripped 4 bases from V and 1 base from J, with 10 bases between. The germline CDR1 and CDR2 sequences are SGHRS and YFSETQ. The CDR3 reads CASSTEAGTDTQYF. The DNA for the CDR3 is TGCGCCAGCAGCACCGAAGCAGGCACAGATACGCAGTATTTT.